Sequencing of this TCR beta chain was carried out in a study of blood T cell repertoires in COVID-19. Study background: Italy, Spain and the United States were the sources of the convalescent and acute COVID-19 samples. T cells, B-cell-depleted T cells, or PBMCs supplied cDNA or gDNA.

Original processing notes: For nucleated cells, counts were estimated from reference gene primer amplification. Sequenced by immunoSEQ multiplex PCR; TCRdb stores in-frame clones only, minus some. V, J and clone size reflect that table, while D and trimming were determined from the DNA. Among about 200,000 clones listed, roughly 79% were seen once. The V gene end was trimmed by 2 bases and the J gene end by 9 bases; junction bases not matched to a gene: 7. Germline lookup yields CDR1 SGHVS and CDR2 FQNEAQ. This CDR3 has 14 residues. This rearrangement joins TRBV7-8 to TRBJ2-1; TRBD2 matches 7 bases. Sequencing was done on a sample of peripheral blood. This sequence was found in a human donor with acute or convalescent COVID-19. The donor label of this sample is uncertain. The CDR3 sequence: CASSLSGTAGEQFF. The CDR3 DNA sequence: TGTGCCAGCAGCTTAAGCGGGACCGCAGGTGAGCAGTTCTTC. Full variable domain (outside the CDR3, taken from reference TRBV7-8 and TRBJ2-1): GAGVSQSPRYKVAKRGQDVALRCDPISGHVSLFWYQQALGQGPEFLTYFQNEAQLDKSGLPSDRFFAERPEGSVSTLKIQRTQQEDSAVYLCASSLSGTAGEQFFGPGTRLTVL.